This T cell receptor (beta chain) was recorded in a study of control samples from healthy donors and cancer patients. The repertoire was sequenced with immunoSEQ multiplex PCR; TCRdb's copy has only in-frame clones and lacks some. The sample lists 150,000 to 200,000 clones, 90% to 95% occurring once. Sequenced material: blood. The clonotype comes from a woman aged 30 to 39 in good health.

The DNA for the CDR3 is TGCGCCAGCAGCCAAGATCGGGGGAGAAGCACAGATACGCAGTATTTT. Its protein product is CASSQDRGRSTDTQYF. This chain joins TRBV4-3 and TRBJ2-3; tentative D call: TRBD2 (6 bases). The CDR3 runs to 16 residues. V lost 0 bases, J lost 0 bases, and 10 bases lay in between. The germline V gene has CDR1 LGHNA and CDR2 YSLEER.